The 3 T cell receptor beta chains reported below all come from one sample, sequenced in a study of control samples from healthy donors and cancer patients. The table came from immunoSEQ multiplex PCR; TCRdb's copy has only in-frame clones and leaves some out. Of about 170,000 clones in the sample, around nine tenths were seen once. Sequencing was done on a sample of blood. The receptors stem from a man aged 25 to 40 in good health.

CDR3 coding DNA: TGTGCCAGCAGTGGGGGCTACGAGCAGTACTTC. Protein product: CASSGGYEQYF. The genes are TRBV25-1 and TRBJ2-7; D gene uncertain. Looked up from germline, CDR1 is MGHDK and CDR2 is SYGVNS. V lost 4 bases to trimming and J lost 3 bases, with 4 bases between them. This CDR3 is built from 11 residues.

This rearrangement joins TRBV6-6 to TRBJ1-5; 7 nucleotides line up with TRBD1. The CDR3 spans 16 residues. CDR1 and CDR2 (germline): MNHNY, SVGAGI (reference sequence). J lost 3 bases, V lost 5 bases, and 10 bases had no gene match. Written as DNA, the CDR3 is TGTGCCAGCAGTCCCCGGGACAGAGGCTTCAATCAGCCCCAGCATTTT. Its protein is CASSPRDRGFNQPQHF.

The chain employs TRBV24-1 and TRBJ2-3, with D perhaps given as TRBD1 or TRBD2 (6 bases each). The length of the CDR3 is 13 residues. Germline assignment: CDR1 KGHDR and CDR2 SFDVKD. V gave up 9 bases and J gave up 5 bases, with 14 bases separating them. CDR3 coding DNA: TGTGCCACCTCCGACGGGGGCAAAGATACGCAGTATTTT. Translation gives CATSDGGKDTQYF.